This T cell receptor beta chain is drawn from a study of T cells in localized non-small cell lung cancer. Study-level results: Turning up in adjacent lung were a median around 50 of the top 100 tumor clones. Maximal T cell clonality occurred in uninvolved adjacent lung, with tumor ranking below it.

TCRdb's table, derived via immunoSEQ multiplex PCR, lists solely in-frame clones and lacks some. This sample carries about 82,000 clones, 60% to 85% of them seen once, and the ten largest clones take approximately 21%. On this clone itself: Antigen: not known.

Sequenced material: PBMCs, taken before any cancer treatment. This receptor was obtained from a man aged 35 to 70 with stage II squamous cell lung carcinoma.

CDR3 residues: CASSSWTGNNSPLHF. The CDR3 DNA sequence: TGTGCCAGCAGCTCCTGGACAGGGAATAATTCACCCCTCCACTTT. This chain links TRBV28 with TRBJ1-6; 8 positions agree with TRBD1. V trimming: 6 bases; J trimming: 5 bases; junction bases outside the gene matches: 6. Germline CDR1 and CDR2: MDHEN and SYDVKM. The CDR3 is made up of 15 amino acids.